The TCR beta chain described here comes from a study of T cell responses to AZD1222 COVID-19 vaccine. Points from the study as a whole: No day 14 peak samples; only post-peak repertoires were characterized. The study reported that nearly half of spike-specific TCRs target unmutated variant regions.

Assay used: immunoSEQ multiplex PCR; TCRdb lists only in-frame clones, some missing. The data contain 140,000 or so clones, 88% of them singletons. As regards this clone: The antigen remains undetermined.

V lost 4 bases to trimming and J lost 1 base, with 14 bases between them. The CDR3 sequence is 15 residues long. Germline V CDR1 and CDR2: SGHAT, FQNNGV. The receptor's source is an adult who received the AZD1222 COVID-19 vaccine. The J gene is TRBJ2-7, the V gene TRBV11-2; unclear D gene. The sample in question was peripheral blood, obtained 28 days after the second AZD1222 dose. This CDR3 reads CASSSPGGGSYEQYF. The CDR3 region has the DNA TGTGCCAGCAGCTCCCCAGGTGGTGGTTCCTACGAGCAGTACTTC.